The 25 T cell receptor beta chains presented below share a single source sample, sequenced in a study of blood T cell repertoires in COVID-19. TCRdb keeps only in-frame clones here, not all; method: immunoSEQ multiplex PCR. The sample gives 70,000 to 80,000 clones, roughly nine tenths of which show up once; about an eighth is in the top ten. Sequenced sample: peripheral blood. These receptor sequences come from an older woman with acute or convalescent COVID-19.

This chain connects TRBV7-3 to TRBJ2-3; D is perhaps TRBD2 (6 bases). V lost 3 bases and J lost 2, with 9 bases in between. The CDR3 sequence is 14 residues long. Germline V gives CDR1 SGHTA, CDR2 FQGTGA. The CDR3: CASSLGGFTDTQYF. DNA for the CDR3: TGTGCCAGCAGCTTGGGGGGTTTCACAGATACGCAGTATTTT.

The chain joins TRBV30 to TRBJ1-5, with 10 nucleotides matching TRBD1. Germline trimming cut 0 bases from V and 4 bases from J; bases unmatched to any gene: 9. Germline-derived CDR1 and CDR2 are GTSNPN and SVGIG (reference sequence). CDR3 length: 17 residues. The CDR3 region is CAWSVGTGTGANQPQHF. The CDR3, as DNA: TGTGCCTGGAGTGTCGGGACCGGGACAGGGGCTAATCAGCCCCAGCATTTT.

This chain uses TRBV12-3 or TRBV12-4 with TRBJ1-4; possible D gene TRBD1, 5 bases. CDR3 length equals 13 residues. The V end lost 4 bases, the J end lost 5 bases, and 8 bases lay between the germline ends. The CDR3 DNA reads as TGTGCCAGCAGTTACGGGGGAAATGAAAAACTGTTTTTT. This codes for CASSYGGNEKLFF.

V gene TRBV18 combines with J gene TRBJ1-1; D uncertain. In germline, CDR1 is KGHSH, CDR2 LQKENI. CDR3 length: 14 amino acids. V lost 6 bases and J 5 bases, leaving 16 bases between the germline ends. For the CDR3, the DNA is TGTGCCAGCTCCCCCCTTCGGGGAGAGACTGAAGCTTTCTTT. It is translated as CASSPLRGETEAFF.

CDR3 loop: CASSLNRAGLIGEAFF. CDR3 nucleotides: TGTGCCAGCAGCTTGAATCGGGCGGGATTGATCGGTGAAGCTTTCTTT. The chain joins TRBV5-5 to TRBJ1-1; D unresolved. V dropped 1 base and J dropped 7 bases, with 20 bases sitting between them. Germline V CDR1 and CDR2: SGHKS, YYEKEE (reference sequence). The CDR3 spans 16 residues.

The V gene is TRBV10-3, the J gene TRBJ2-1; 9 bases are shared with TRBD2. The CDR3 has 17 amino acids. Germline CDR1 is ENHRY and CDR2 is SYGVKD. Unmatched junction bases numbered 9, after V lost 6 bases and J lost 0 bases. CDR3: CAISGSLAGNSYNEQFF. In DNA, the CDR3 is TGTGCCATCAGCGGGTCGCTAGCGGGGAACTCCTACAATGAGCAGTTCTTC.

This chain joins TRBV19 and TRBJ1-5; TRBD1 aligns across 7 bases. With 3 bases clipped from V and 2 bases from J, the junction kept 4 bases outside the gene matches. This CDR3 region has 15 residues. Germline-derived CDR1 and CDR2 are LNHDA and SQIVND (reference sequence). This CDR3 reads CASSIDRVGNQPQHF. CDR3 coding DNA: TGTGCCAGTAGTATTGACAGGGTGGGCAATCAGCCCCAGCATTTT.

This sequence joins TRBV4-1 and TRBJ1-4; 8 bases are a match to TRBD1. The germline V gene encodes CDR1 MGHRA and CDR2 YSYEKL. The CDR3 has 15 residues. The V segment lost 2 bases and the J segment 7 bases; nucleotides outside the gene matches: 6. The CDR3 protein is CASSQKPGGREKLFF. Here the CDR3 DNA reads TGCGCCAGCAGCCAAAAACCAGGGGGCCGTGAAAAACTGTTTTTT.

V gene TRBV7-2 combines with J gene TRBJ2-3, with D possibly TRBD2 on 6 matching bases. Germline-derived CDR1 and CDR2 are SGHTA and FQGNSA. With 5 bases removed from V and 5 bases from J, the gap between germline ends came to 11 bases. The length of the CDR3 is 13 residues. The CDR3 region is CASSRDFQDTQYF. The CDR3 DNA reads TGTGCCAGCAGCCGGGACTTTCAAGATACGCAGTATTTT.

This clone was recorded only once. The chain carries TRBV7-7 and TRBJ2-1; 15 bases agree with TRBD2. Germline loops: CDR1 SSHAT, CDR2 FNYEAQ (reference sequence). CDR3 length equals 16 residues. Unmatched junction bases numbered 8, after V lost 6 bases and J lost 8 bases. CDR3 in DNA: TGTGCCAGCAGTCCAAATGGACTAGCGGGGGGGCATGAGCAGTTCTTC. It translates to CASSPNGLAGGHEQFF.

The chain carries TRBV19 and TRBJ2-1; no clear D gene. Germline CDR1 and CDR2: LNHDA and SQIVND (reference sequence). CDR3 size: 14 residues. V was pared by 1 base and J by 3 bases, with 7 bases between. The CDR3 reads CASSIGRYYNEQFF. The CDR3 nucleotides are TGTGCCAGTAGTATAGGGCGGTACTACAATGAGCAGTTCTTC.

This clone was recorded once. The chain combines TRBV19 with TRBJ2-3, with D unclear. Germline lookup yields CDR1 LNHDA and CDR2 SQIVND (reference sequence). The CDR3 loop spans 14 amino acids. With 7 bases removed from V and 0 bases from J, the gap between germline ends came to 11 bases. The CDR3 DNA sequence: TGTGCCAGTAACGACTTGAGTAGCACAGATACGCAGTATTTT. Translated, it gives CASNDLSSTDTQYF.

The CDR3 DNA is TGCGCCAGCAGCTCGGACAGGGCAAGAGAAAAACTGTTTTTT. Protein sequence: CASSSDRAREKLFF. The V gene is TRBV5-1, the J gene TRBJ1-4; 8 nucleotides agree with TRBD1. CDR1 and CDR2 (germline): SGHRS, YFSETQ. The CDR3 is 14 residues long. Unmatched junction bases numbered 6, after V lost 3 bases and J lost 8 bases.

This rearrangement joins TRBV7-2 to TRBJ1-5; maybe TRBD1 (5 bases). The V end lost 5 bases, the J end lost 7 bases, and 15 bases lay between the germline ends. This CDR3 spans 14 amino acids. In germline, CDR1 is SGHTA, CDR2 FQGNSA. The CDR3 spells CASSEGSRAQPQHF. CDR3 nucleotides: TGTGCCAGCAGCGAAGGGTCCAGGGCGCAGCCCCAGCATTTT.

A few counts support this clone. The gene calls are TRBV18 and TRBJ2-1; TRBD2 matches 14 bases. The CDR3 extends over 15 amino acids. V was clipped by 5 bases and J by 10 bases; unmatched bases: 7. Germline CDR1 reads KGHSH; CDR2 reads LQKENI. The CDR3 loop reads CASSTRLAGGREQFF. The CDR3 bases are TGTGCCAGCTCAACTCGACTAGCGGGGGGGAGGGAGCAGTTCTTC. Together with reference TRBV18 and TRBJ2-1, the CDR3 gives the full variable domain: NAGVMQNPRHLVRRRGQEARLRCSPMKGHSHVYWYRQLPEEGLKFMVYLQKENIIDESGMPKERFSAEFPKEGPSILRIQQVVRGDSAAYFCASSTRLAGGREQFFGPGTRLTVL.

The chain has TRBV19 and TRBJ2-5; 10 nucleotides align to TRBD1. J lost 8 bases, V lost 8 bases, and 8 bases had no gene match. This CDR3 comprises 13 residues. Germline CDR1 and CDR2: LNHDA and SQIVND (reference sequence). The CDR3 region is CASSADRGETQYF. The CDR3 nucleotides are TGTGCCAGTTCCGCGGACAGGGGGGAAACCCAGTACTTC.

The CDR3 bases are TGTGCCAGCAGCCGAGGGGGCGAGGGCTACACCTTC. This gives the protein CASSRGGEGYTF. The J gene is TRBJ1-2, the V gene TRBV7-9, with 7 positions matching TRBD1. Germline CDR1 SEHNR, CDR2 FQNEAQ (reference sequence). The CDR3 totals 12 residues. Trimming took 5 bases from V and 8 from J; bases not matched to a gene: 5.

V is TRBV19 and J is TRBJ1-4; D is perhaps TRBD1 (5 bases). Germline loops: CDR1 LNHDA, CDR2 SQIVND (reference sequence). The CDR3 covers 15 residues. Trimming left V 8 bases short and J 4 bases short, with 17 bases between. The CDR3 DNA is TGTGCCAGTGAAAAGATCGGGCAGGGTAATGAAAAACTGTTTTTT. Translating it yields CASEKIGQGNEKLFF.

The chain employs TRBV29-1 and TRBJ1-5; a weak D match, TRBD1 (6 bases). The V gene's germline CDR1 is SQVTM and CDR2 ANQGSEA. V was shortened by 4 bases and J by 0 bases, with 10 bases between the two germline ends. The CDR3 extends over 14 amino acids. DNA for the CDR3: TGCAGCGTTGCCCAGGGGAATAGCAATCAGCCCCAGCATTTT. Translated: CSVAQGNSNQPQHF.

The CDR3 reads CASSPREAQTVYGYTF. Written as DNA, the CDR3 is TGCGCCAGCAGCCCAAGAGAGGCCCAGACTGTCTATGGCTACACCTTC. V is TRBV4-1 and J is TRBJ1-2; no definite D call. V was cut by 4 bases and J by 4 bases, with 19 bases left in between. The CDR3 is made up of 16 amino acids. The germline gives CDR1 MGHRA, CDR2 YSYEKL.

CDR3 sequence: CASSLGNFYEQYF. The CDR3 nucleotides are TGTGCCAGCAGTTTGGGCAATTTCTACGAGCAGTACTTC. The genes are TRBV12-3 or TRBV12-4 and TRBJ2-7; no clear D gene. The CDR3 has 13 residues. The germline V and J ends were trimmed by 3 bases and 3 bases, with 9 bases remaining between them.

V is TRBV29-1 and J is TRBJ1-2, with 9 bases lining up with TRBD1. This CDR3 contains 13 residues. V gave up 7 bases and J gave up 1 base; unmatched junction bases: 4. Germline loops: CDR1 SQVTM, CDR2 ANQGSEA. The CDR3 nucleotides read TGCAGCGCCCCGGGACAGGGTAACTATGGCTACACCTTC. Protein product: CSAPGQGNYGYTF.

V and J are TRBV6-5 and TRBJ1-5; no definite D call. The CDR3 has 15 amino acids. V lost 0 bases and J 0 bases, leaving 6 bases between the germline ends. Germline lookup yields CDR1 MNHEY and CDR2 SVGAGI. The CDR3: CASSYSGFSNQPQHF. For the CDR3, the DNA is TGTGCCAGCAGTTACTCCGGGTTTAGCAATCAGCCCCAGCATTTT.

The chain has TRBV7-2 and TRBJ1-5; a weak D match, TRBD1 (6 bases). Trimming stripped 0 bases from V and 2 bases from J, with 8 bases between. In germline, CDR1 is SGHTA, CDR2 FQGNSA. The CDR3 has 15 amino acids. CDR3 in DNA: TGTGCCAGCAGCTTAGCGACAGGCCGCAATCAGCCCCAGCATTTT. Translated: CASSLATGRNQPQHF.

This rearrangement joins TRBV7-9 to TRBJ1-3; D ambiguous. The CDR3 is 15 amino acids. The germline V gene encodes CDR1 SEHNR and CDR2 FQNEAQ (reference sequence). With 1 base removed from V and 0 bases from J, the gap between germline ends came to 7 bases. The CDR3 loop reads CASSLGPSSGNTIYF. CDR3 nucleotides: TGTGCCAGCAGCTTAGGCCCCAGCTCTGGAAACACCATATATTTT. Together with reference TRBV7-9 and TRBJ1-3, the CDR3 gives the full variable domain: DTGVSQNPRHKITKRGQNVTFRCDPISEHNRLYWYRQTLGQGPEFLTYFQNEAQLEKSRLLSDRFSAERPKGSFSTLEIQRTEQGDSAMYLCASSLGPSSGNTIYFGEGSWLTVV.